This T cell receptor beta chain stems from a study of cytomegalovirus exposure and HLA in healthy donors. The PCR used 60 Vbeta and 13 Jbeta primers. Profiled with immunoSEQ multiplex PCR; TCRdb holds only in-frame clones, not every one. The sample has about 170,000 clones; roughly 80% are singletons. The CDR3 spans 14 residues. Germline V gives CDR1 SNHLY, CDR2 FYNNEI. V was pared by 4 bases and J by 2 bases, with 4 bases of the junction left unmatched. The study, taken as a whole, reports: The authors considered a cluster of highly shared sequence variants likely to be a sequencing artifact.

A note on this clone: The antigen remains unidentified.

Sequenced sample: PBMCs. This sequence was found in a man younger than 45 in good health and CMV-seropositive. The chain employs TRBV2 and TRBJ1-2; TRBD1 matches 7 bases. The CDR3 loop reads CASSGWDSNYGYTF. The CDR3 nucleotides read TGTGCCAGCAGTGGGTGGGACAGCAACTATGGCTACACCTTC.